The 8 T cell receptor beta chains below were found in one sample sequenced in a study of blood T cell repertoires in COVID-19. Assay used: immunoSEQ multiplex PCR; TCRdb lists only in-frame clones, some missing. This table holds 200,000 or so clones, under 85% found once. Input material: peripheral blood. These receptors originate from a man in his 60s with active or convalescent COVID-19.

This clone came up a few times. CDR3 in DNA: TGTGCCAGCCGCCGGGACAGGGGAGGAACTGAAGCTTTCTTT. It is translated as CASRRDRGGTEAFF. The chain uses TRBV19 and TRBJ1-1; TRBD1 matches at 10 bases. J lost 5 bases, V lost 9 bases, and 9 bases had no gene match. This CDR3 spans 14 amino acids. Germline CDR1 and CDR2: LNHDA and SQIVND (reference sequence).

CDR3 nucleotides: TGTGCCAGCTCGAAGCGACAGGACGATGAGCAGTTCTTC. It encodes CASSKRQDDEQFF. This rearrangement joins TRBV18 to TRBJ2-1, with TRBD1 as a possible D gene (6 bases). From germline, CDR1 is KGHSH and CDR2 LQKENI. Trimming left V 6 bases short and J 8 bases short, with 14 bases between. The CDR3 covers 13 residues.

The CDR3, as DNA: TGTGCCAGCACCGGTAAAATTCGGACCGGGAGGTTAGCCAAAAACATTCAGTACTTC. Its protein is CASTGKIRTGRLAKNIQYF. The genes are TRBV28 and TRBJ2-4, with 7 bases fitting TRBD2. Trimming took 7 bases from V and 0 from J; bases not matched to a gene: 18. The CDR3 loop spans 19 amino acids. The germline V gene has CDR1 MDHEN and CDR2 SYDVKM. The complete variable domain, with remaining parts taken from reference TRBV28 and TRBJ2-4, reads DVKVTQSSRYLVKRTGEKVFLECVQDMDHENMFWYRQDPGLGLRLIYFSYDVKMKEKGDIPEGYSVSREKKERFSLILESASTNQTSMYLCASTGKIRTGRLAKNIQYFGAGTRLSVL.

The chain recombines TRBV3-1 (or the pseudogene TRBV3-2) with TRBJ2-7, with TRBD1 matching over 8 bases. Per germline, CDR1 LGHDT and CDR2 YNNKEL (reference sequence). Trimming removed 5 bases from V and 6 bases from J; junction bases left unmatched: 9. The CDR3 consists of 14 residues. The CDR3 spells CASSYAGGFGEQYF. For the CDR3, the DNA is TGTGCCAGCAGCTATGCAGGGGGCTTCGGCGAGCAGTACTTC.

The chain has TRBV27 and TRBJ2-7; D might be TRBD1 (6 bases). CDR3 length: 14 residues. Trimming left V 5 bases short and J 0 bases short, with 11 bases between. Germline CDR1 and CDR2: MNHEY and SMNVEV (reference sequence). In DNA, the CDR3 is TGTGCCAGCAGTCGTCCAGGGGTCTCCTACGAGCAGTACTTC. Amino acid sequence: CASSRPGVSYEQYF.

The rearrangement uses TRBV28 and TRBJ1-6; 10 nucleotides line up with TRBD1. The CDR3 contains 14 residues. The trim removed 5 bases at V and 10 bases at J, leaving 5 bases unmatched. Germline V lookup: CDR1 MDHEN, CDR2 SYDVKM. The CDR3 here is CASSTDRGRSPLHF. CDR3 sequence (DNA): TGTGCCAGCAGTACAGACAGGGGGCGATCACCCCTCCACTTT. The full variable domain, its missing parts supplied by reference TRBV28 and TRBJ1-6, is DVKVTQSSRYLVKRTGEKVFLECVQDMDHENMFWYRQDPGLGLRLIYFSYDVKMKEKGDIPEGYSVSREKKERFSLILESASTNQTSMYLCASSTDRGRSPLHFGNGTRLTVT.

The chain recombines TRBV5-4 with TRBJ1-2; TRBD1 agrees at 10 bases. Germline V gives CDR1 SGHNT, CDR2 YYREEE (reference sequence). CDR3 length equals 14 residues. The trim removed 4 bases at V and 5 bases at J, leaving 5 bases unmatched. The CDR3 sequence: CASSQGTGAYGYTF. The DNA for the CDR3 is TGTGCCAGCAGCCAGGGGACAGGGGCATATGGCTACACCTTC.

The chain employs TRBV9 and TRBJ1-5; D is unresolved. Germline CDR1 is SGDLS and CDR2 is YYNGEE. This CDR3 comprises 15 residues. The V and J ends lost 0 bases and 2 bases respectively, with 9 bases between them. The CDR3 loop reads CASSVDPQGNQPQHF. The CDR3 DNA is TGTGCCAGCAGCGTAGACCCCCAGGGCAATCAGCCCCAGCATTTT.